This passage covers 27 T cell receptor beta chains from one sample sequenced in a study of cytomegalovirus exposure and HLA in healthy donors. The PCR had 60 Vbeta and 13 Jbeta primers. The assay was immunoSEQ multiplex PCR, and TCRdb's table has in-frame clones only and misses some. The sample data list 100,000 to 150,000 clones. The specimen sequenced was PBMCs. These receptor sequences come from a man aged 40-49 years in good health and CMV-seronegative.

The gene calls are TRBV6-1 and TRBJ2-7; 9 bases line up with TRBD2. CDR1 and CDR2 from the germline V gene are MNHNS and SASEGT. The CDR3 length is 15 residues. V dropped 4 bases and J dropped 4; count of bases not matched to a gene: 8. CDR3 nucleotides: TGTGCCAGCAGTGTCACCGGGACTAGCTCATACGAGCAGTACTTC. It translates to CASSVTGTSSYEQYF.

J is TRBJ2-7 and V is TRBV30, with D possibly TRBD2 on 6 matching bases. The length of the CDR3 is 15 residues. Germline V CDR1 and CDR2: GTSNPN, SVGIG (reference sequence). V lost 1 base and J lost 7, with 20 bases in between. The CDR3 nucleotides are TGTGCCTGGAGTGCCTACACCGGGGCTGGGGGGGAGCAGTACTTC. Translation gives CAWSAYTGAGGEQYF.

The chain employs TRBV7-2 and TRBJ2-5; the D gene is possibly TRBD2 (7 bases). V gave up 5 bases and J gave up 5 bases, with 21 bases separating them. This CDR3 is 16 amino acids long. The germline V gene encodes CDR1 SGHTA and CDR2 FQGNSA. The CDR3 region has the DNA TGTGCCAGCAGCCGCAGGATGGGGGGGCGACTGGAGACCCAGTACTTC. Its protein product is CASSRRMGGRLETQYF.

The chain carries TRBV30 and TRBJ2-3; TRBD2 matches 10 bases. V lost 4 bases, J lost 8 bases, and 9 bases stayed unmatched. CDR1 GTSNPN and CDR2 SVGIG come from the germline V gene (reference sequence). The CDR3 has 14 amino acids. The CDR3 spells CAWMGLAGEATQYF. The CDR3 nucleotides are TGTGCCTGGATGGGGCTAGCGGGAGAAGCTACGCAGTATTTT.

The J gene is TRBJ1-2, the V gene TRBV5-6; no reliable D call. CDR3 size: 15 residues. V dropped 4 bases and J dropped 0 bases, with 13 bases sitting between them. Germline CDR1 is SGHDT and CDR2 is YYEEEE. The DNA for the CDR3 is TGTGCCAGCAGCCCATATGAGATTCCTAACTATGGCTACACCTTC. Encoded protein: CASSPYEIPNYGYTF.

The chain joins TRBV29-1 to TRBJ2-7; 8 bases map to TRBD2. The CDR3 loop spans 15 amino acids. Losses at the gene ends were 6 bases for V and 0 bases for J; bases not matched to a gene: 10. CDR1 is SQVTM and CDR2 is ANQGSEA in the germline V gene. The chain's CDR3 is CSVVERELNSYEQYF. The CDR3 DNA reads TGCAGCGTCGTCGAGCGGGAGCTCAACTCCTACGAGCAGTACTTC.

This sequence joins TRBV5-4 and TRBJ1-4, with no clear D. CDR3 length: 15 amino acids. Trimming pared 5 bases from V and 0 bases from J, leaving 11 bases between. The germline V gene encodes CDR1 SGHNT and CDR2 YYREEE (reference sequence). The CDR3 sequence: CASSWMGATNEKLFF. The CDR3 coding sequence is TGTGCCAGCAGTTGGATGGGAGCAACTAATGAAAAACTGTTTTTT.

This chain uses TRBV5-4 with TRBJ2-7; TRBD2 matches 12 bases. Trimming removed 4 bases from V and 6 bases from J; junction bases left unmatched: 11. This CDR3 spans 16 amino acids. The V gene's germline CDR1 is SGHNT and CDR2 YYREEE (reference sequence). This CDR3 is CASSSAGAGLAGEQYF. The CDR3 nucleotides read TGTGCCAGCAGCAGCGCTGGGGCGGGACTAGCGGGCGAGCAGTACTTC.

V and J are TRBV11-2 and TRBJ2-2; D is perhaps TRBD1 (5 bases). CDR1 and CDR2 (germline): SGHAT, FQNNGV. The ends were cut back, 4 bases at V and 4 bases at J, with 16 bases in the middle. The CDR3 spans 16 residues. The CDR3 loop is CASSSDLAGITGELFF. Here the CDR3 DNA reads TGTGCCAGCAGCTCCGACCTGGCAGGGATCACCGGGGAGCTGTTTTTT.

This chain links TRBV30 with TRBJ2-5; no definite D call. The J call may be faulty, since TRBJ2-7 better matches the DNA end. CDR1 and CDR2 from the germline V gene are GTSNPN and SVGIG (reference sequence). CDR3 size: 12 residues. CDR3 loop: CAWGPQTYEQYF. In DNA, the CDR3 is TGTGCCTGGGGGCCGCAGACCTACGAGCAGTACTTC.

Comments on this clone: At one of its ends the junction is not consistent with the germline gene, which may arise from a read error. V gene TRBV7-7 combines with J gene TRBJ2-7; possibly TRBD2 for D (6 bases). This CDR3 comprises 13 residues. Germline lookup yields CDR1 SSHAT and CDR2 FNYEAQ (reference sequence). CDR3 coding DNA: TGTGCTAGCAGCTTCGGCGGGGCCTACGAGCAGTACTTC. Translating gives CASSFGGAYEQYF.

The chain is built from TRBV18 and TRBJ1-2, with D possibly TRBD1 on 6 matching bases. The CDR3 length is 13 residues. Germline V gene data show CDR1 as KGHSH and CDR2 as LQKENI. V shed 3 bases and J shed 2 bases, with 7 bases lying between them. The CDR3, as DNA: TGTGCCAGCTCACCTGGACAGAACTATGGCTACACCTTC. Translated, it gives CASSPGQNYGYTF.

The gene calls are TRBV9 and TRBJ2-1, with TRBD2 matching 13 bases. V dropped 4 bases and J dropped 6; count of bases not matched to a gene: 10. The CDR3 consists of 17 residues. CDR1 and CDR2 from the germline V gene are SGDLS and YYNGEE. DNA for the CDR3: TGTGCCAGCAGCCCCCGCCCTAGGACTAGCGGGGGCAATGAGCAGTTCTTC. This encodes CASSPRPRTSGGNEQFF.

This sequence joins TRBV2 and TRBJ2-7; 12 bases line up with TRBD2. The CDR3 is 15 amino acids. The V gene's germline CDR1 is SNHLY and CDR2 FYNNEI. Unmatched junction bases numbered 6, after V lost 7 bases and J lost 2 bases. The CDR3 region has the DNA TGTGCCAGCATCGCTAGCGGGAGGGGAACCTACGAGCAGTACTTC. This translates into CASIASGRGTYEQYF.

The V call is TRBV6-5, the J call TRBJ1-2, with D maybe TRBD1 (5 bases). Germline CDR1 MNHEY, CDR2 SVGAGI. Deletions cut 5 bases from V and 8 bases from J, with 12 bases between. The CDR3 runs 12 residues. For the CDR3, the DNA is TGTGCCAGCAGTCCCGGGGGGTGGGGCTACACCTTC. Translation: CASSPGGWGYTF.

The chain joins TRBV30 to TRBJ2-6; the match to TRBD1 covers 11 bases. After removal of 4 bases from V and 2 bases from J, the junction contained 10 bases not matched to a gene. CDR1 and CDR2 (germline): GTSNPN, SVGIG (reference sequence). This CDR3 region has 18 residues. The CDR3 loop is CAWTRGQGARAGANVLTF. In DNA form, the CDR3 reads TGTGCCTGGACACGAGGACAGGGGGCTAGGGCTGGGGCCAACGTCCTGACTTTC.

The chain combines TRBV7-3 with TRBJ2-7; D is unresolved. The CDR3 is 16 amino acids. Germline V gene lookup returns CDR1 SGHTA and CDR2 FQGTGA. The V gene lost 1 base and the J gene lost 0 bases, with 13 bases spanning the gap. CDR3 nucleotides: TGTGCCAGCAGCTTAAACCCAGGAAGGCCCTCCTACGAGCAGTACTTC. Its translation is CASSLNPGRPSYEQYF.

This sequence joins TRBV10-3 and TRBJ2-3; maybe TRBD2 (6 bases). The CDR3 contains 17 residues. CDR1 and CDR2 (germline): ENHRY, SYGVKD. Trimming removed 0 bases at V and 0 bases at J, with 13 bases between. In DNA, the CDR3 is TGTGCCATCAGTGAGTCGACTCCTCGGGGGAGCACAGATACGCAGTATTTT. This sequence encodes CAISESTPRGSTDTQYF.

The chain's CDR3 is CSAGREETQYF. The CDR3 DNA sequence: TGCAGTGCTGGTCGTGAGGAGACCCAGTACTTC. The rearrangement uses TRBV20-1 and TRBJ2-5; D remains unclear. V was cut by 5 bases and J by 5 bases, with 9 bases left in between. This CDR3 is built from 11 residues. Germline-derived CDR1 and CDR2 are DFQATT and SNEGSKA (reference sequence).

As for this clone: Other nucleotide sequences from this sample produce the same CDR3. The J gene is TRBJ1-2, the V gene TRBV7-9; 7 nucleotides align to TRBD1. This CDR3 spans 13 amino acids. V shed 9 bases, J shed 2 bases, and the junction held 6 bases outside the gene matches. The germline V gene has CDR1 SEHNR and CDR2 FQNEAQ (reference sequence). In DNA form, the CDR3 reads TGTGCCAGTAGCACGACAGGGAACTATGGCTACACCTTC. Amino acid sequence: CASSTTGNYGYTF.

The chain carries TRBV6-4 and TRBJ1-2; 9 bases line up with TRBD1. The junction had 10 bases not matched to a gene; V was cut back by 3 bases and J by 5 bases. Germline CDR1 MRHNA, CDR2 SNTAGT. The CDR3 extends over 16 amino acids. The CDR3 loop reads CASSDGQGSLPYGYTF. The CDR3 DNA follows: TGTGCCAGCAGTGATGGACAGGGGTCCCTCCCATATGGCTACACCTTC.

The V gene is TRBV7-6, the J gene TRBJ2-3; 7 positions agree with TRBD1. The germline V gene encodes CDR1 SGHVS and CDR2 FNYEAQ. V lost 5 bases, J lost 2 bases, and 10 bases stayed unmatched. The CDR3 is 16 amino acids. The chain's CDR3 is CASSMGQRFATDTQYF. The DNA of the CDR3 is TGTGCCAGCAGCATGGGACAGAGGTTTGCCACAGATACGCAGTATTTT.

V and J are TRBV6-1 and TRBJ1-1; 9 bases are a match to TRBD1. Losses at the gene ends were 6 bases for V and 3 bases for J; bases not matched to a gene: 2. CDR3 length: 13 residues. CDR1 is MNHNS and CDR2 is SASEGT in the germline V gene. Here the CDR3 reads CASRQGAHTEAFF. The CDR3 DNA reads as TGTGCCAGCAGACAGGGGGCGCACACTGAAGCTTTCTTT.

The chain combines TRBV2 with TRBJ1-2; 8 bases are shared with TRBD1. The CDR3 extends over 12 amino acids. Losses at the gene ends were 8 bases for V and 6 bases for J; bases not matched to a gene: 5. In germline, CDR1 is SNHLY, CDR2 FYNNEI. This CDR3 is CASAKTGDGYTF. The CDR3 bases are TGTGCCAGCGCGAAGACAGGGGATGGCTACACCTTC.

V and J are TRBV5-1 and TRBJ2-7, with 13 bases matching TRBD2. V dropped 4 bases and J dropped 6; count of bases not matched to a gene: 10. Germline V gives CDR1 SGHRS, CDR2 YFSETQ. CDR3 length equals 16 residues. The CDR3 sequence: CASSNGLAGALGEQYF. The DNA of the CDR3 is TGCGCCAGCAGCAATGGACTAGCGGGAGCACTGGGCGAGCAGTACTTC. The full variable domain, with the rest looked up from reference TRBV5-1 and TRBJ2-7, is KAGVTQTPRYLIKTRGQQVTLSCSPISGHRSVSWYQQTPGQGLQFLFEYFSETQRNKGNFPGRFSGRQFSNSRSEMNVSTLELGDSALYLCASSNGLAGALGEQYFGPGTRLTVT.

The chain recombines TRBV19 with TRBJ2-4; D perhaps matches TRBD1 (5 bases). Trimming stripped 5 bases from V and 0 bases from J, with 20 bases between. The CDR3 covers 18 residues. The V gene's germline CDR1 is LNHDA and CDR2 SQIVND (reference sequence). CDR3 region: CASSLRSTGPLAKNIQYF. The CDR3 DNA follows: TGTGCCAGTAGTCTCCGCTCTACAGGACCCCTAGCCAAAAACATTCAGTACTTC.

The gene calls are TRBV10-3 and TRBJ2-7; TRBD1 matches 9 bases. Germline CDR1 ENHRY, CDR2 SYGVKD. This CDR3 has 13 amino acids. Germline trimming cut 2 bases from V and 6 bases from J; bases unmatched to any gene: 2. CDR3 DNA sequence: TGTGCCATCAGTGAGGGACAGGGGTCCGAGCAGTACTTC. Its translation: CAISEGQGSEQYF.